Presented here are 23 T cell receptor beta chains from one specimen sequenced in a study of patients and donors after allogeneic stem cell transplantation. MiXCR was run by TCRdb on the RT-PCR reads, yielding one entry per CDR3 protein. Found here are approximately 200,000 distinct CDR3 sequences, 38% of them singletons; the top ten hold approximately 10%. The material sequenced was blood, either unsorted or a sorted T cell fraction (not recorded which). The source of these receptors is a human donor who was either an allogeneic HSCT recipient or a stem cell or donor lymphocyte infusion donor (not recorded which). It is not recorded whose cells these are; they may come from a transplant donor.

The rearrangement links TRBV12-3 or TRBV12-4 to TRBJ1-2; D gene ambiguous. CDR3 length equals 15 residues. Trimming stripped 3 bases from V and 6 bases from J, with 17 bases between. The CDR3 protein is CASSFRRRPGNGYTF. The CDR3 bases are TGTGCCAGCAGTTTTAGGAGGAGACCGGGGAATGGCTACACCTTC.

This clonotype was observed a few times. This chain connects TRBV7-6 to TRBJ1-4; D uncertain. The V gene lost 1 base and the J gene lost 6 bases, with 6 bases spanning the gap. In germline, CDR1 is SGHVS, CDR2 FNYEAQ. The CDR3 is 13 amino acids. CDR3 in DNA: TGTGCCAGCAGCTTAGTACTAGATGAAAAACTGTTTTTT. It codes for CASSLVLDEKLFF. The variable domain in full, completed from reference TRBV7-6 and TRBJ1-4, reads GAGVSQSPRYKVTKRGQDVALRCDPISGHVSLYWYRQALGQGPEFLTYFNYEAQQDKSGLPNDRFSAERPEGSISTLTIQRTEQRDSAMYRCASSLVLDEKLFFGSGTQLSVL.

CDR3 protein: CASSGTYNEQFF. The CDR3 DNA sequence: TGTGCCAGCAGCGGGACCTACAATGAGCAGTTCTTC. The rearrangement uses TRBV9 and TRBJ2-1; unclear D gene. Between the trimmed V and J ends, which lost 3 bases and 2 bases, there was a span of 3 bases. In germline, CDR1 is SGDLS, CDR2 YYNGEE. This CDR3 comprises 12 residues.

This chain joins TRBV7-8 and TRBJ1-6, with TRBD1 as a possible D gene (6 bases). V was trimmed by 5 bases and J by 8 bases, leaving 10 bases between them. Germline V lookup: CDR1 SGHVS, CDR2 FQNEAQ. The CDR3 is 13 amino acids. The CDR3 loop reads CASSIRTDSPLHF. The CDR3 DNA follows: TGTGCCAGCAGCATTCGGACAGATTCACCCCTCCACTTT.

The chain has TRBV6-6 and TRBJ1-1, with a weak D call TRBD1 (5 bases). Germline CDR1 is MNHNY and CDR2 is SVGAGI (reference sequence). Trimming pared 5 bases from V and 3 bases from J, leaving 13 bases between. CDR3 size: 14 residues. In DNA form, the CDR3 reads TGTGCCAGCAGTAAGAGGGGCCGGGACACTGAAGCTTTCTTT. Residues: CASSKRGRDTEAFF.

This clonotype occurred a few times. CDR3: CASSFSTVGYTF. The CDR3 DNA follows: TGTGCCAGCAGCTTCAGTACGGTGGGCTACACCTTC. The rearrangement links TRBV7-9 to TRBJ1-2; D unclear. The CDR3 extends over 12 amino acids. V was shortened by 3 bases and J by 8 bases, with 10 bases between the two germline ends. From germline, CDR1 is SEHNR and CDR2 FQNEAQ (reference sequence).

CDR3 region: CASSRDRPLDEQFF. CDR3 in DNA: TGTGCCAGTAGCCGGGACAGGCCGTTGGATGAGCAGTTCTTC. V usage is TRBV19 and J usage is TRBJ2-1; 8 nucleotides match TRBD1. Losses at the gene ends were 6 bases for V and 8 bases for J; bases not matched to a gene: 9. In germline, CDR1 is LNHDA, CDR2 SQIVND (reference sequence). This CDR3 contains 14 residues.

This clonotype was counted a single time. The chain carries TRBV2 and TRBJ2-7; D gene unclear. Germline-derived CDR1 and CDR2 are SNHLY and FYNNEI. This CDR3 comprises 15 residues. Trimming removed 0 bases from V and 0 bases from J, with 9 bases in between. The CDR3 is CASSEALWTSYEQYF. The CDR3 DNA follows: TGTGCCAGCAGTGAAGCTCTCTGGACCTCCTACGAGCAGTACTTC.

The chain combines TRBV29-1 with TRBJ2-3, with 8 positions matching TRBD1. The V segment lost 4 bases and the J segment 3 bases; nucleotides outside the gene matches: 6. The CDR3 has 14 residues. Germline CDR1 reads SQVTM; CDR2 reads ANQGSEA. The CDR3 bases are TGCAGCGTTGTCGGGCGACAGGGGACAGATACGCAGTATTTT. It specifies CSVVGRQGTDTQYF.

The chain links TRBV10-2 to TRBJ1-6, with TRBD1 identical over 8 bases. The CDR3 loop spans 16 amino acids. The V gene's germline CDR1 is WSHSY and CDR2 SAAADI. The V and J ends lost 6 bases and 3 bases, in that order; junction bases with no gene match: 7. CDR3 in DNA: TGCGCCAGCAGGACAGGGGTCACTAACTATAATTCACCCCTCCACTTT. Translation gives CASRTGVTNYNSPLHF.

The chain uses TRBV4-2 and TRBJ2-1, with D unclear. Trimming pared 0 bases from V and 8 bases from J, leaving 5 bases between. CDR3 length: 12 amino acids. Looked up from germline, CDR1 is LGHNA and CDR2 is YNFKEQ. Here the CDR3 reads CASSQDRHEQFF. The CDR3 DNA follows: TGTGCCAGCAGCCAAGATCGCCATGAGCAGTTCTTC.

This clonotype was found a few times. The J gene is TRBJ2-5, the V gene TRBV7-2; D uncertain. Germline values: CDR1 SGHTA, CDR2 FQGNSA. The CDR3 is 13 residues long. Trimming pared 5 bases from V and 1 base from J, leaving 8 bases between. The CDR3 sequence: CASSKGFQETQYF. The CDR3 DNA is TGTGCCAGCAGCAAGGGTTTCCAAGAGACCCAGTACTTC. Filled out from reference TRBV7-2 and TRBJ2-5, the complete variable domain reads GAGVSQSPSNKVTEKGKDVELRCDPISGHTALYWYRQSLGQGLEFLIYFQGNSAPDKSGLPSDRFSAERTGGSVSTLTIQRTQQEDSAVYLCASSKGFQETQYFGPGTRLLVL.

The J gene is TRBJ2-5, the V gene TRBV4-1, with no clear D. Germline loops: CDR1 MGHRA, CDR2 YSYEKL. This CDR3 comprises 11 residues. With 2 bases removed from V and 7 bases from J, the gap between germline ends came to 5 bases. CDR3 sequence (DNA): TGCGCCAGCAGCCAAAAAGGGACCCAGTACTTC. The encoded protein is CASSQKGTQYF.

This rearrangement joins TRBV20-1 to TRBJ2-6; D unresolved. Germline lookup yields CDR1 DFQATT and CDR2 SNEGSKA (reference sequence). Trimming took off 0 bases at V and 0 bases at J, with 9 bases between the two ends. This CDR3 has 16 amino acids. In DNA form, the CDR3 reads TGCAGTGCTAGAGAGGCCGCCCGCTCTGGGGCCAACGTCCTGACTTTC. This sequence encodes CSAREAARSGANVLTF.

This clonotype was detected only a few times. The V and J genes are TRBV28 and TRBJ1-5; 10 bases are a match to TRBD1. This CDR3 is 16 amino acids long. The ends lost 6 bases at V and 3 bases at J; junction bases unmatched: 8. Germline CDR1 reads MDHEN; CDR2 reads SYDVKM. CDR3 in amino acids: CASSGTGDQNNQPQHF. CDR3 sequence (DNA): TGTGCCAGCAGCGGGACAGGGGATCAGAACAATCAGCCCCAGCATTTT.

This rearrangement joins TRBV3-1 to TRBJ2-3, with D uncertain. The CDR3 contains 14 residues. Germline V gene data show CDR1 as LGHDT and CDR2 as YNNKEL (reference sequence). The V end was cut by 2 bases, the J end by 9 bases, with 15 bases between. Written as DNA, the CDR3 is TGTGCCAGCAGCCAAAGGGCTGCCCTCAGGACGCAGTATTTT. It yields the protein CASSQRAALRTQYF.

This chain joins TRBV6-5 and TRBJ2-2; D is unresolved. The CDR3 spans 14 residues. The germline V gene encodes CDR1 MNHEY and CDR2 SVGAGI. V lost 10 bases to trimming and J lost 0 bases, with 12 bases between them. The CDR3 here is CAIRPVTNTGELFF. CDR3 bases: TGTGCCATTCGCCCGGTGACGAACACCGGGGAGCTGTTTTTT.

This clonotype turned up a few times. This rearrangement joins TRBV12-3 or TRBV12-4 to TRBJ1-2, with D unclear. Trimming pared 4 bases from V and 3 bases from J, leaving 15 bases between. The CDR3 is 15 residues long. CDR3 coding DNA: TGTGCCAGCAGTTCCACTTCAGAGGGCCACTATGGCTACACCTTC. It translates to CASSSTSEGHYGYTF.

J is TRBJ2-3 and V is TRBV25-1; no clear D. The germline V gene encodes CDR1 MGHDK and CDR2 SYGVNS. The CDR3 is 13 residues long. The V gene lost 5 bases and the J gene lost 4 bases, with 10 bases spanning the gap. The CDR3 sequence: CASSLTEPDTQYF. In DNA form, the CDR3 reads TGTGCCAGCAGTCTTACAGAACCAGATACGCAGTATTTT.

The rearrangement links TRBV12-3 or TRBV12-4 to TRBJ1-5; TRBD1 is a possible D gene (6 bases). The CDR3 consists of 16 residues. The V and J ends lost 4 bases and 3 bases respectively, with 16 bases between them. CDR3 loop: CASSSSLGHPNQPQHF. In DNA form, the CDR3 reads TGTGCCAGCAGTTCCTCCCTGGGACATCCCAATCAGCCCCAGCATTTT.

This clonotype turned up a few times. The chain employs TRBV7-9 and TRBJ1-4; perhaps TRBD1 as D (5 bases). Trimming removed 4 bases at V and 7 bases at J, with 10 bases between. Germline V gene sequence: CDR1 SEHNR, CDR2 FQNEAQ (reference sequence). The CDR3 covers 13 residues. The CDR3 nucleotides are TGTGCCAGCAGCTCGGGACTTTCTGAAAAACTGTTTTTT. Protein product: CASSSGLSEKLFF. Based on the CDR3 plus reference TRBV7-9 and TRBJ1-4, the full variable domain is DTGVSQNPRHKITKRGQNVTFRCDPISEHNRLYWYRQTLGQGPEFLTYFQNEAQLEKSRLLSDRFSAERPKGSFSTLEIQRTEQGDSAMYLCASSSGLSEKLFFGSGTQLSVL.

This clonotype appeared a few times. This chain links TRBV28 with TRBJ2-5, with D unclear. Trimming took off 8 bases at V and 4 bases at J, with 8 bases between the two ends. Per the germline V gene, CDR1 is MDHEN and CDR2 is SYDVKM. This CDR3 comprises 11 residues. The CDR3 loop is CASRVGETQYF. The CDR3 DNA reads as TGTGCCAGCCGGGTGGGAGAGACCCAGTACTTC.

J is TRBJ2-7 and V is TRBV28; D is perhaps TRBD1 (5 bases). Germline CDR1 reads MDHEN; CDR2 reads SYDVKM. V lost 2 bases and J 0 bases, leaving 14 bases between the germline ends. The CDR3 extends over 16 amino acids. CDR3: CASSLGGHPSSYEQYF. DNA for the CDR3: TGTGCCAGCAGTTTAGGCGGACACCCAAGCTCCTACGAGCAGTACTTC.